This T cell receptor beta chain was observed in a study of cytomegalovirus exposure and HLA in healthy donors. Whole-study findings and limits: The study designated over 150 TCR beta chains cytomegalovirus-associated. In a later analysis, productive TCRs from donors in an Asian-associated ancestry cluster reportedly carried fewer N-insertions than the cohort mean.

This PCR relied on a set of 60 Vbeta primers and 13 Jbeta primers. Produced via immunoSEQ multiplex PCR; TCRdb's table is partial and in-frame only. The sample has more than 95,000 clones, 60% to 80% seen once. Germline V gene lookup returns CDR1 SQVTM and CDR2 ANQGSEA. The length of the CDR3 is 16 residues. The V gene end was trimmed by 4 bases and the J gene end by 1 base; junction bases not matched to a gene: 10. Participants comprised healthy donors of bone marrow. As for this clone: The target antigen is unknown.

The TCR originated in a man aged 30-40 years in good health and CMV-seronegative. V and J are TRBV29-1 and TRBJ2-3, with 8 bases lining up with TRBD2. The sequencing input was PBMCs. CDR3 nucleotide sequence: TGCAGCGTTGGAGGACTAGCCCAGCGGGGCACAGATACGCAGTATTTT. It translates to CSVGGLAQRGTDTQYF.